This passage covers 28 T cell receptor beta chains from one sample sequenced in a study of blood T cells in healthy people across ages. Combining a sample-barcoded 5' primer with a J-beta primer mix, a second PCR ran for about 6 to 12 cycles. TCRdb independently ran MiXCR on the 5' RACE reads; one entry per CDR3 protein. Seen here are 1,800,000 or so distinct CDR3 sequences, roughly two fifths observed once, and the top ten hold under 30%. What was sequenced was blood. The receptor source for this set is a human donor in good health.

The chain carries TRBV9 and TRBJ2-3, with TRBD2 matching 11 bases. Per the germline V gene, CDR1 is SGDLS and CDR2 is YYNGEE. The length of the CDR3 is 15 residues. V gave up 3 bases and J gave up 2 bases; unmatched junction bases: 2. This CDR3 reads CASSGLAGITDTQYF. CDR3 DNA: TGTGCCAGCAGCGGACTAGCGGGGATCACAGATACGCAGTATTTT.

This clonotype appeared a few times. The CDR3 bases are TGCAGTGCTAGAGATGACGGGGGGGGCTTGTACAATGAGCAGTTCTTC. Its translation is CSARDDGGGLYNEQFF. The chain uses TRBV20-1 and TRBJ2-1; TRBD2 agrees at 8 bases. The CDR3 totals 16 residues. The V and J ends lost 0 bases and 4 bases, in that order; junction bases with no gene match: 8. Germline-derived CDR1 and CDR2 are DFQATT and SNEGSKA (reference sequence).

CDR3: CASTEGGNTEAFF. The CDR3 coding sequence is TGTGCCAGCACCGAGGGGGGCAACACTGAAGCTTTCTTT. This rearrangement joins TRBV6-5 to TRBJ1-1, with D perhaps TRBD1 (6 bases). This CDR3 is built from 13 residues. Germline CDR1 reads MNHEY; CDR2 reads SVGAGI. Trimming stripped 7 bases from V and 2 bases from J, with 11 bases between.

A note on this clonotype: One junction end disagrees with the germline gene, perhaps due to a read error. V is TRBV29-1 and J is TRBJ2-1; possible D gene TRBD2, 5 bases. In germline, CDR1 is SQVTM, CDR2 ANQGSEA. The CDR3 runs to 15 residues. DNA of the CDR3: TGCAGCGTTGAAGATCGGGGTAACCCCTACAATGAGCAGCTCTTC. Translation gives CSVEDRGNPYNEQLF.

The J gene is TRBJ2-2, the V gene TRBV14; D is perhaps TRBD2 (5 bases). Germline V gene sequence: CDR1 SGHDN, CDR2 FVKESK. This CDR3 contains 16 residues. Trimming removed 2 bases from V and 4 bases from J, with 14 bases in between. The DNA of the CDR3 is TGTGCCAGCAGCCAACTGGCTAGCTTGGGCACCGGGGAGCTGTTTTTT. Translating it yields CASSQLASLGTGELFF.

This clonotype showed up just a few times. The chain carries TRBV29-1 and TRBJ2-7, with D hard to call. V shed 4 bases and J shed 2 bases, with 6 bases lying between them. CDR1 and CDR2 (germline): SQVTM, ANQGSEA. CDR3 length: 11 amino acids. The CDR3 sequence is CSVVLTYEQYF. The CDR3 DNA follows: TGCAGCGTTGTTTTGACCTACGAGCAGTACTTC.

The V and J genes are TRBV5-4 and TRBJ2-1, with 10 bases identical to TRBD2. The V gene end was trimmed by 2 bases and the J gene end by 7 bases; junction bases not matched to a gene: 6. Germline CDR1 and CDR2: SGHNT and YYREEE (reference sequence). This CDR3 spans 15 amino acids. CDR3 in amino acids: CASSLRSGGGNEQFF. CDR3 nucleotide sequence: TGTGCCAGCAGCTTACGAAGCGGGGGGGGAAATGAGCAGTTCTTC.

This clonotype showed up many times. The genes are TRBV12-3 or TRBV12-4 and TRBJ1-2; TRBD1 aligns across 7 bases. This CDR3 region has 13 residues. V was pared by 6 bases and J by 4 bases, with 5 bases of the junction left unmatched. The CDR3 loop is CASSRGGPYGYTF. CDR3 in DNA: TGTGCCAGCAGCAGGGGGGGGCCCTATGGCTACACCTTC.

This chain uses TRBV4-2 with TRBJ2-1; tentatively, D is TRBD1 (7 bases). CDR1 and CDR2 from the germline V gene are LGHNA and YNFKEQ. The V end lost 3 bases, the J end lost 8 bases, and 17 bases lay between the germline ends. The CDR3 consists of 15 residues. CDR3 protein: CASSQFPTGRYEQFF. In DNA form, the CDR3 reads TGTGCCAGCAGCCAGTTCCCGACAGGGAGGTATGAGCAGTTCTTC.

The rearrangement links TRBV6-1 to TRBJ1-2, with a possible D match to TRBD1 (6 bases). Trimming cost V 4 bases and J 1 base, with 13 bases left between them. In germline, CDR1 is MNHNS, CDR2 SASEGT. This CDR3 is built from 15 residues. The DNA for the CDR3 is TGTGCCAGCAGTGTACAGGGTAGTTTTAACTATGGCTACACCTTC. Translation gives CASSVQGSFNYGYTF.

The DNA for the CDR3 is TGCAGTGCTAGTCAGGGGGCTATTGGAGCTGAAGCTTTCTTT. This translates into CSASQGAIGAEAFF. The V call is TRBV20-1, the J call TRBJ1-1; TRBD1 aligns across 8 bases. After removal of 3 bases from V and 6 bases from J, the junction contained 9 bases not matched to a gene. The CDR3 is made up of 14 amino acids. CDR1 and CDR2 (germline): DFQATT, SNEGSKA (reference sequence).

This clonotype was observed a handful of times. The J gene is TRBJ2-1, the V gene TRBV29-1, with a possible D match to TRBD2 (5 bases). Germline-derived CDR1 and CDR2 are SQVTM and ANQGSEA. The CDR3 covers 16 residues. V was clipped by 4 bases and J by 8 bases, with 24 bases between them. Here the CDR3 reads CSVAGEPHPSWDEQFF. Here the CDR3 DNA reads TGCAGCGTTGCCGGGGAGCCCCACCCGTCCTGGGATGAGCAGTTCTTC.

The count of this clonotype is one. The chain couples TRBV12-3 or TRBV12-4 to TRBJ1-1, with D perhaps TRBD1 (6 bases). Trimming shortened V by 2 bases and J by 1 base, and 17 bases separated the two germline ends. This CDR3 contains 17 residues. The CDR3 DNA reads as TGTGCCAGCAGTTTAAAAGGACAGTTCCTGGGGAACACTGAAGCTTTCTTT. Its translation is CASSLKGQFLGNTEAFF.

CDR3 residues: CASSQEADNYEQYF. CDR3 bases: TGCGCCAGCAGCCAAGAAGCGGACAACTACGAGCAGTACTTC. The rearrangement uses TRBV4-1 and TRBJ2-7; tentatively, D is TRBD1 or TRBD2 (5 bases each). The germline V gene has CDR1 MGHRA and CDR2 YSYEKL. V lost 0 bases and J lost 3, with 9 bases in between. The CDR3 loop spans 14 amino acids.

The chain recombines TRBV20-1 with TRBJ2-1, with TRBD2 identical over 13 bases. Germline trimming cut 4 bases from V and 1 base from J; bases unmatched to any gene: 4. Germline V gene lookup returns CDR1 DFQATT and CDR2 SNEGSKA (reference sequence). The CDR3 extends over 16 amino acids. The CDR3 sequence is CSAMGTSGTSYNEQFF. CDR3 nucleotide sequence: TGCAGTGCTATGGGGACTAGCGGGACATCCTACAATGAGCAGTTCTTC.

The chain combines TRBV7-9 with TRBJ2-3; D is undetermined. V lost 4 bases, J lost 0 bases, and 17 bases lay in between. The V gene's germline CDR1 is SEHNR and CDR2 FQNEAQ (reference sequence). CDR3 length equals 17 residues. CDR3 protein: CASSSHTPDSSTDTQYF. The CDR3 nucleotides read TGTGCCAGCAGCTCCCACACACCCGACTCCAGCACAGATACGCAGTATTTT. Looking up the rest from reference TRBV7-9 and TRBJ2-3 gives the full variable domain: DTGVSQNPRHKITKRGQNVTFRCDPISEHNRLYWYRQTLGQGPEFLTYFQNEAQLEKSRLLSDRFSAERPKGSFSTLEIQRTEQGDSAMYLCASSSHTPDSSTDTQYFGPGTRLTVL.

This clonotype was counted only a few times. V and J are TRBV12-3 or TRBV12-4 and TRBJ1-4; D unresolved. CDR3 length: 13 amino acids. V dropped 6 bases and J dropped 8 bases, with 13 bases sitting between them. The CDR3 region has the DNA TGTGCCAGCAGATCTCAATACGGGGAAAAACTGTTTTTT. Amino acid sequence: CASRSQYGEKLFF.

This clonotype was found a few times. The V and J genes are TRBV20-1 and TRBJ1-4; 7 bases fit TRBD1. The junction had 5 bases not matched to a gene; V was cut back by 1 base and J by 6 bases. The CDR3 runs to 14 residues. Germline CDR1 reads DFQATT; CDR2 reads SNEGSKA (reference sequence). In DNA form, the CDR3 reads TGCAGTGCTAGAGGGACAGGTACCCATGAAAAACTGTTTTTT. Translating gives CSARGTGTHEKLFF.

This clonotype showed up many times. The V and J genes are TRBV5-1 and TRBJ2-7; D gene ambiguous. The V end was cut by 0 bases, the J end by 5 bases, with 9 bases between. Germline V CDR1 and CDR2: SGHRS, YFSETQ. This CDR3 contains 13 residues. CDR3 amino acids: CASSLGLGNEQYF. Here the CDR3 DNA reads TGCGCCAGCAGCTTGGGGCTAGGAAACGAGCAGTACTTC.

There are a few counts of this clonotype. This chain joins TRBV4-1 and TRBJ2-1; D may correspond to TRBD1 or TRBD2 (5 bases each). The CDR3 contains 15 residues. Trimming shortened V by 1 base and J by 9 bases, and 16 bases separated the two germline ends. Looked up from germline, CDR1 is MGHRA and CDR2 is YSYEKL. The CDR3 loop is CASSQVPYGTSEQFF. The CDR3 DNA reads TGCGCCAGCAGCCAAGTTCCATACGGGACGAGTGAGCAGTTCTTC.

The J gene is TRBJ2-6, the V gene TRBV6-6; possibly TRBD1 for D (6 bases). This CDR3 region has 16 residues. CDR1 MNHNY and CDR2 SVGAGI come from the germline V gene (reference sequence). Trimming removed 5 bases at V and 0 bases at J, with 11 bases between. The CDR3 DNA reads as TGTGCCAGCAGTCAAAAACAGGGCTCTGGGGCCAACGTCCTGACTTTC. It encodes CASSQKQGSGANVLTF.

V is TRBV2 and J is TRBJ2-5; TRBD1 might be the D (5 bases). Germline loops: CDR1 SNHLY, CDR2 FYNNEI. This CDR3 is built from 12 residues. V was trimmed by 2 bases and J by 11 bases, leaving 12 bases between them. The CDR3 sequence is CASSELQAEQYF. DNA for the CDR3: TGTGCCAGCAGTGAACTACAGGCTGAGCAGTACTTC.

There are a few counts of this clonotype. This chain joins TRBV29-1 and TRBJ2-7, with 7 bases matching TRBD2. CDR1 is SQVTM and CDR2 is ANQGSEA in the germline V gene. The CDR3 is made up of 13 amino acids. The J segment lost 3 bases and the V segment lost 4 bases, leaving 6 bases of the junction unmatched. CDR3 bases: TGCAGCGTTGTGACAGTAGCGGGCTACGAGCAGTACTTC. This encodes CSVVTVAGYEQYF.

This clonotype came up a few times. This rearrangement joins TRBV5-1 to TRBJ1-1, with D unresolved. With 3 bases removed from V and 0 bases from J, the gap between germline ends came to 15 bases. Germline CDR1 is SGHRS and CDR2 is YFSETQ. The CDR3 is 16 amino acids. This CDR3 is CASSSSAGVMNTEAFF. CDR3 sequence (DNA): TGCGCCAGCAGCTCCTCGGCGGGCGTCATGAACACTGAAGCTTTCTTT.

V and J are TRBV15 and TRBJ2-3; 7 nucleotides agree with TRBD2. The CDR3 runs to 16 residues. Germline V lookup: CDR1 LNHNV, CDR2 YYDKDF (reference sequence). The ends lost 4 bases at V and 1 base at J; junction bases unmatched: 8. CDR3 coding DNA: TGTGCCACCAGCAAACTGCGGGGGATCGGCACAGATACGCAGTATTTT. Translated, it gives CATSKLRGIGTDTQYF.

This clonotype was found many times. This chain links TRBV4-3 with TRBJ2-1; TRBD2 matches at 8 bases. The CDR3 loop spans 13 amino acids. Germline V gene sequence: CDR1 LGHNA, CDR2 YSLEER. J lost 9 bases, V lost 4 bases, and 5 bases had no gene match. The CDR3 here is CASSRGGSIEQFF. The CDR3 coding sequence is TGCGCCAGCAGCCGCGGGGGGTCTATTGAGCAGTTCTTC.

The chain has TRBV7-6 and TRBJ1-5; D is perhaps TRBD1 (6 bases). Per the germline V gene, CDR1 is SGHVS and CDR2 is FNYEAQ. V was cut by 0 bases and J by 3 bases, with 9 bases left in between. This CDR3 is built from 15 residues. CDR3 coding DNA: TGTGCCAGCAGCTTAGCACAGGGCAACAATCAGCCCCAGCATTTT. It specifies CASSLAQGNNQPQHF.

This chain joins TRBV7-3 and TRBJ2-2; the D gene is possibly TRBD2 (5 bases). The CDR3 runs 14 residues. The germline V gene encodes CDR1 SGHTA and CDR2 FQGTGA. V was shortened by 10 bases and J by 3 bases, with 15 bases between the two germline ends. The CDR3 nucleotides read TGTGCCACCCGCGAGGGTCCCGACACCGGGGAGCTGTTTTTT. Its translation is CATREGPDTGELFF.